This TCR beta chain originates from a study of blood T cell repertoires in COVID-19. Trimming removed 5 bases at V and 7 bases at J, with 13 bases between. The CDR3 is 13 residues long. The V gene's germline CDR1 is SGHTA and CDR2 FQGTGA. Authors' processing steps: Researchers report that nucleated cell counts were estimated from reference gene primer amplification. Sequencing was performed with immunoSEQ multiplex PCR; in TCRdb, only in-frame clones are kept and a portion is missing. V and J calls and clone size are those listed in that table; D and trimming were worked out from the DNA. Of roughly 100,000 clones listed, about 90% were seen once; the top ten hold around 2%.

The sequence was collected from a man between 50 and 59 years old with active COVID-19. Input material: peripheral blood. This chain uses TRBV7-3 with TRBJ2-3; possibly TRBD2 for D (5 bases). The CDR3 sequence: CASSAGPSNTQYF. The CDR3 coding sequence is TGTGCCAGCAGCGCGGGCCCATCGAATACGCAGTATTTT.